This T cell receptor beta chain was identified in a study of tumor-infiltrating lymphocytes in primary liver carcinoma. Study-level points and caveats: Tumors reached a significantly greater top-250-clone fraction than blood did (p = 0.039).

Each 20-30 mg portion of unsorted bulk tissue served as the source for co-extraction of RNA and DNA. TCR beta cDNA was reverse-transcribed from approximately 0.45 ug of total RNA. The reaction used a constant-region primer and ProtoScript II reverse transcriptase. The TCR beta library was amplified through three nested multiplex PCR rounds in a modified ARM-PCR procedure. Running 9 to 11 cycles apiece, the first two PCR rounds relied on TRBV1-TRBV30 forward primers together with a C-beta reverse primer. One entry per CDR3 protein, called by TCRdb with MiXCR from the multiplex PCR reads. The data show approximately 92,000 distinct CDR3 sequences, just over 65% seen once. In the case of this clonotype: Its antigen is not known. Relative to the germline gene, one junction end is altered; a read error may explain this.

This CDR3 comprises 13 residues. Germline CDR1 reads SQVTM; CDR2 reads ANQGSEA. The source material was tumor-adjacent normal liver tissue. The chain is built from TRBV29-1 and TRBJ1-2; the D is unclear. This receptor was taken from a man aged 40-49 years with primary liver carcinoma and hepatitis B virus infection. This CDR3 is CSVVLTQNYDYTF. The CDR3, as DNA: TGCAGCGTTGTTCTGACCCAAAACTATGACTACACCTTC.